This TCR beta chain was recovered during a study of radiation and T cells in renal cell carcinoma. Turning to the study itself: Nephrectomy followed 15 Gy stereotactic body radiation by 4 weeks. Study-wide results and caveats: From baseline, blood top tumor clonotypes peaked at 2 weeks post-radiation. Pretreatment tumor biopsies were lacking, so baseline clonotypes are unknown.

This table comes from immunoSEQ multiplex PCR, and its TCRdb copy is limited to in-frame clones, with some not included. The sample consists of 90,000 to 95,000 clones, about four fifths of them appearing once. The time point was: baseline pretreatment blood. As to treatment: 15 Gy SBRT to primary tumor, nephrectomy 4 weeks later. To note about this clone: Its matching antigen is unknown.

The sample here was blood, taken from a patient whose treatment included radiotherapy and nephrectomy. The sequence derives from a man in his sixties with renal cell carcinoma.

The CDR3 is CASSQGVAWRREPSYEQYF. CDR3 in DNA: TGCGCCAGCAGCCAAGGGGTAGCTTGGAGGCGGGAGCCATCCTACGAGCAGTACTTC. The chain employs TRBV4-3 and TRBJ2-7; 7 bases agree with TRBD2. V trimming: 1 base; J trimming: 1 base; junction bases outside the gene matches: 16. This CDR3 has 19 residues. Germline V gives CDR1 LGHNA, CDR2 YSLEER.